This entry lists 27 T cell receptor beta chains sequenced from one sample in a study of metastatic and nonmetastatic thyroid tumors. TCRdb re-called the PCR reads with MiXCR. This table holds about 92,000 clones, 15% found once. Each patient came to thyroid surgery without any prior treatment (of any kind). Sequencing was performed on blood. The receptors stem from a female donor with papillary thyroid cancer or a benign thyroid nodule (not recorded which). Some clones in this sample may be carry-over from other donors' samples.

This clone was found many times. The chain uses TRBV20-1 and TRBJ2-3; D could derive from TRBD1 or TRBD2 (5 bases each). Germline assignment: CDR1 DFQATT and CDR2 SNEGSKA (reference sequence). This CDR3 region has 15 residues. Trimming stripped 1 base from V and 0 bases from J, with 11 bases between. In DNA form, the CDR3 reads TGCAGTGCTAGAGTTTTCGGGGCTAGCACAGATACGCAGTATTTT. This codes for CSARVFGASTDTQYF.

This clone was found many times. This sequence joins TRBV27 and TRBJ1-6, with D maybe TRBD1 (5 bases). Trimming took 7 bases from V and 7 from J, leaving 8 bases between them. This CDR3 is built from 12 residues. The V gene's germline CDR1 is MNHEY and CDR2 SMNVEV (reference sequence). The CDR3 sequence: CASMGGNSPLHF. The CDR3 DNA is TGTGCCAGCATGGGGGGGAATTCACCCCTCCACTTT.

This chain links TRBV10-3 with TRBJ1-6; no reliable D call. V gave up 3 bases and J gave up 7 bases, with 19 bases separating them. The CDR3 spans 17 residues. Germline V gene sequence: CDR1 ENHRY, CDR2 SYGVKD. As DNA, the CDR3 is TGTGCCATCAGTGATGGTGGGAAGGGCCGTGGGAATTCACCCCTCCACTTT. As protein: CAISDGGKGRGNSPLHF.

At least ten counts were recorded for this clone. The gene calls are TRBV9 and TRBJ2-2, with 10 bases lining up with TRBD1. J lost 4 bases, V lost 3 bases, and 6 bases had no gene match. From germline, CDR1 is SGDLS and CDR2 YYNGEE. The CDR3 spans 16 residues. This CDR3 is CASSADRGRATGELFF. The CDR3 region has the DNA TGTGCCAGCAGCGCAGACAGGGGGCGAGCCACCGGGGAGCTGTTTTTT. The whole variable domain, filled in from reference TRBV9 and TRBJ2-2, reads DSGVTQTPKHLITATGQRVTLRCSPRSGDLSVYWYQQSLDQGLQFLIQYYNGEERAKGNILERFSAQQFPDLHSELNLSSLELGDSALYFCASSADRGRATGELFFGEGSRLTVL.

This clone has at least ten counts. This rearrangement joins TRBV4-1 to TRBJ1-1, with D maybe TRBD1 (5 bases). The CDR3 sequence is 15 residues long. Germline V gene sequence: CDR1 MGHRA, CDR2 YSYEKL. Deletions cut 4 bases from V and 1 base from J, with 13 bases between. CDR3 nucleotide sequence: TGCGCCAGCAGCCTCAGTGGGGGAGGGAACACTGAAGCTTTCTTT. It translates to CASSLSGGGNTEAFF.

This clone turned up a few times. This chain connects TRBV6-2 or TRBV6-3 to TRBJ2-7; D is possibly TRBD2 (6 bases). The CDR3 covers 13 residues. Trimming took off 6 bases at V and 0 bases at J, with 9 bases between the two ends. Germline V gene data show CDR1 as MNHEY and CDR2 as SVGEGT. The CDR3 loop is CASRATSSYEQYF. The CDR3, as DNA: TGTGCCAGCAGAGCGACTAGCTCCTACGAGCAGTACTTC.

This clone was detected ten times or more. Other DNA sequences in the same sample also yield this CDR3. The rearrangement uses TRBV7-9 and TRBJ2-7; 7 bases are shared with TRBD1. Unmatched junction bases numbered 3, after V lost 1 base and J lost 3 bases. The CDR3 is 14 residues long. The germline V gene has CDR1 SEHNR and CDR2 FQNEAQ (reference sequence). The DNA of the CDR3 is TGTGCCAGCAGCTTAGAAGGGGGCGGCTACGAGCAGTACTTC. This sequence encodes CASSLEGGGYEQYF.

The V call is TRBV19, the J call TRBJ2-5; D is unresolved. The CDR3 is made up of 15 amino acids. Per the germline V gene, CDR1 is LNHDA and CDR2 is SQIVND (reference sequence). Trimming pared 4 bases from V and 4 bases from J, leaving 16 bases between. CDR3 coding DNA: TGTGCCAGTAGTAGTGGCGGCAGTGTGCGAGAGACCCAGTACTTC. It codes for CASSSGGSVRETQYF.

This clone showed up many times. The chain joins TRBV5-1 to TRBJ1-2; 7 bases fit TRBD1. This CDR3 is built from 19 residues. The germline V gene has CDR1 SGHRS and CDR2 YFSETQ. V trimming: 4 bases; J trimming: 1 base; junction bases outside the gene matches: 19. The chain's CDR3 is CASSPGQDREELINYGYTF. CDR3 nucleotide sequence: TGCGCCAGCAGCCCCGGCCAAGACAGGGAAGAGTTGATTAACTATGGCTACACCTTC.

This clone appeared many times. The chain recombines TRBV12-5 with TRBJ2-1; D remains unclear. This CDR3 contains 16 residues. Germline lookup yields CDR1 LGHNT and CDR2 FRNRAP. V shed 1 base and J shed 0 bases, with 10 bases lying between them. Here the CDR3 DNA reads TGTGCTAGTGGTTTGGGAGACTTTAGCTCCTACAATGAGCAGTTCTTC. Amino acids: CASGLGDFSSYNEQFF.

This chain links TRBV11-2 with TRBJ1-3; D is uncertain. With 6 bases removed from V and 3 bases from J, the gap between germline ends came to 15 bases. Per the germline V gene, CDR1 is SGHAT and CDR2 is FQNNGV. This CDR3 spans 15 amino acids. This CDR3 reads CASSSGLFYGNTIYF. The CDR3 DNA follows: TGTGCCAGCAGTTCAGGACTGTTCTATGGAAACACCATATATTTT.

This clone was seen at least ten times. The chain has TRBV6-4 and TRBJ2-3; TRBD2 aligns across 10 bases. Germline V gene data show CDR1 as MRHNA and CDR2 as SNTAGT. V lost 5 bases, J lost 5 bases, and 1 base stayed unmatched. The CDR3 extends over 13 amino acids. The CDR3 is CASSTSGEDTQYF. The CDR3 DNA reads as TGTGCCAGCAGTACTAGCGGGGAAGATACGCAGTATTTT.

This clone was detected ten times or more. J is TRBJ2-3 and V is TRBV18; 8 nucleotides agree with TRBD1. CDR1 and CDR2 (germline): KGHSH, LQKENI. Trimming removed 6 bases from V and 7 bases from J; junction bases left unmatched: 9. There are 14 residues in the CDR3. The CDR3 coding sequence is TGTGCCAGCTCCCCTGGGACAGGACTTTATACGCAGTATTTT. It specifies CASSPGTGLYTQYF. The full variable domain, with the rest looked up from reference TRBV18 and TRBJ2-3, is NAGVMQNPRHLVRRRGQEARLRCSPMKGHSHVYWYRQLPEEGLKFMVYLQKENIIDESGMPKERFSAEFPKEGPSILRIQQVVRGDSAAYFCASSPGTGLYTQYFGPGTRLTVL.

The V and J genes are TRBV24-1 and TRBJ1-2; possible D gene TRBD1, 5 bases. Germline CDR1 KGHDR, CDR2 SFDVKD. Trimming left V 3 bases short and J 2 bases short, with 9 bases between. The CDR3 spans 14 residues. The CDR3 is CATSDLTANYGYTF. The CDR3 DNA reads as TGTGCCACCAGTGATCTGACAGCCAACTATGGCTACACCTTC.

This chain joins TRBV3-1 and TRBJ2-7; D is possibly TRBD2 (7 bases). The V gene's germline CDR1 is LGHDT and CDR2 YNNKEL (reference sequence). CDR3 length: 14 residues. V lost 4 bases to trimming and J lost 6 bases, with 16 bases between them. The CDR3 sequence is CASSRGGVTCEQYF. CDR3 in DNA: TGTGCCAGCAGCCGCGGGGGCGTGACCTGCGAGCAGTACTTC.

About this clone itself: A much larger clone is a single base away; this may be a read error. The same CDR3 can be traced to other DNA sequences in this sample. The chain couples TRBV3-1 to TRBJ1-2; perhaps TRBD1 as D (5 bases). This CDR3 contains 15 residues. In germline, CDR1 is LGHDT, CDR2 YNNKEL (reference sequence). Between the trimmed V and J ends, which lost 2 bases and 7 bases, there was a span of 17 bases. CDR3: CASSQLLKGRGGYTF. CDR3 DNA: TGTGCCAGCAGCCAACTTCTCAAGGGGAGGGGTGGCTACACCTTC.

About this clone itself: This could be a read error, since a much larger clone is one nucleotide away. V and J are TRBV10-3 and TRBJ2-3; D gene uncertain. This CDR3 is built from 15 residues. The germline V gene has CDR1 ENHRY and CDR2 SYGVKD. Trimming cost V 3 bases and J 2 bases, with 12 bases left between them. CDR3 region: CAISDPGAYTDTQYF. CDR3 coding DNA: TGTGCCATCAGTGATCCGGGCGCCTACACAGATACGCAGTATTTT.

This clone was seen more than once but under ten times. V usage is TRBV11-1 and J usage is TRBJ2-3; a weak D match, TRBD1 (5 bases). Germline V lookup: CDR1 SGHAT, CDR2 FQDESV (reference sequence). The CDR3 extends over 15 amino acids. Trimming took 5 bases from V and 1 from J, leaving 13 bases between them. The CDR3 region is CASSPIRGGTDTQYF. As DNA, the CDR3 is TGTGCCAGCAGCCCCATAAGGGGTGGCACAGATACGCAGTATTTT.

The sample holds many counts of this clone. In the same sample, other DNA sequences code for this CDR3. CDR3: CASSYSETQYF. The CDR3 coding sequence is TGTGCCAGCAGTTACAGTGAGACCCAGTACTTC. The J gene is TRBJ2-5, the V gene TRBV6-6, with unresolved D. Trimming took off 2 bases at V and 5 bases at J, with 3 bases between the two ends. CDR1 is MNHNY and CDR2 is SVGAGI in the germline V gene (reference sequence). CDR3 length: 11 amino acids.

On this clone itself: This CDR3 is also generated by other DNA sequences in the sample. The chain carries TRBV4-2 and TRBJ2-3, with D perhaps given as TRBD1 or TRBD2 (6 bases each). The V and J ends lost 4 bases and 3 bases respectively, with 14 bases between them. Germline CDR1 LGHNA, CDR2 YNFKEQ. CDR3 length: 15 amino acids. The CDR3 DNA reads TGTGCCAGCAGCCCCGGCGGAGGGGGGACAGATACGCAGTATTTT. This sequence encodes CASSPGGGGTDTQYF.

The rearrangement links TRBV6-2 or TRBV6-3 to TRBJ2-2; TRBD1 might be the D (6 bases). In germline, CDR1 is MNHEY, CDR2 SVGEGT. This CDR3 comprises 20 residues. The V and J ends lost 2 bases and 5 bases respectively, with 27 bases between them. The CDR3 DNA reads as TGTGCCAGCAGTTACCTGAAGGCCGTTATAGCGTGGGGGCATACCGGGGAGCTGTTTTTT. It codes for CASSYLKAVIAWGHTGELFF.

The CDR3 sequence is CASSLMAIPTNQYF. For the CDR3, the DNA is TGTGCCAGCAGTTTAATGGCAATCCCTACGAATCAGTACTTC. The chain uses TRBV27 and TRBJ2-7, with no clear D. The V gene's germline CDR1 is MNHEY and CDR2 SMNVEV (reference sequence). The V gene lost 2 bases and the J gene lost 10 bases, with 18 bases spanning the gap. This CDR3 comprises 14 residues.

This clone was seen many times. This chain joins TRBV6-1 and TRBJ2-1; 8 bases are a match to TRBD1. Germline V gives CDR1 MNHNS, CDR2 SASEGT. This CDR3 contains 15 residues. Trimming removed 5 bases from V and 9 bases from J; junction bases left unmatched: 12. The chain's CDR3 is CASSHGQGKRGEQFF. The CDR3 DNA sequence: TGTGCCAGCAGTCATGGACAGGGTAAAAGGGGTGAGCAGTTCTTC.

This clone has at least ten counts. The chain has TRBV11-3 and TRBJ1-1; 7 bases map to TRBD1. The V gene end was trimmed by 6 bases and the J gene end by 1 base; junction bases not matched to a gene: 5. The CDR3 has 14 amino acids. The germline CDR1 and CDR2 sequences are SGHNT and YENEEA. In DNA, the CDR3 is TGTGCCAGCAGTACAGGACAGGAGAACACTGAAGCTTTCTTT. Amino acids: CASSTGQENTEAFF. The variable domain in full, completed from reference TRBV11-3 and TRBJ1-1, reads EAGVVQSPRYKIIEKKQPVAFWCNPISGHNTLYWYLQNLGQGPELLIRYENEEAVDDSQLPKDRFSAERLKGVDSTLKIQPAELGDSAVYLCASSTGQENTEAFFGQGTRLTVV.

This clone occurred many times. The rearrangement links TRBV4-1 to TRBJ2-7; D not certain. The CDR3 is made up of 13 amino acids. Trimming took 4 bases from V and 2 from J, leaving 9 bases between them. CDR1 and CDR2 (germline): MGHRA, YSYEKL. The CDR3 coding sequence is TGCGCCAGCAGCCGAAATAGTGCCTACGAGCAGTACTTC. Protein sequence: CASSRNSAYEQYF.

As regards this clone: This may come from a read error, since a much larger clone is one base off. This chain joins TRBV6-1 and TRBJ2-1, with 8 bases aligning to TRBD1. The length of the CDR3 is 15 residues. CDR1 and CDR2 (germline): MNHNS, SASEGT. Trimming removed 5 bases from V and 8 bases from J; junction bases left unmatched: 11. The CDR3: CASSNGQGVRYEQFF. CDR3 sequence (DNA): TGTGCCAGCAGTAATGGACAGGGAGTAAGATATGAGCAGTTCTTC.

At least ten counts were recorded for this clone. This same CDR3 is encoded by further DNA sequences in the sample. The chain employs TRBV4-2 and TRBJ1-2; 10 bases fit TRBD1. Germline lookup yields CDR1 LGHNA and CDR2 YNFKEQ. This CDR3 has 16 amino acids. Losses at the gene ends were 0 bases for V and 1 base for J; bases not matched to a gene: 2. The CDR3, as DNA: TGTGCCAGCAGCCAAGACGGGACAGGGGTTAACTATGGCTACACCTTC. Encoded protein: CASSQDGTGVNYGYTF.